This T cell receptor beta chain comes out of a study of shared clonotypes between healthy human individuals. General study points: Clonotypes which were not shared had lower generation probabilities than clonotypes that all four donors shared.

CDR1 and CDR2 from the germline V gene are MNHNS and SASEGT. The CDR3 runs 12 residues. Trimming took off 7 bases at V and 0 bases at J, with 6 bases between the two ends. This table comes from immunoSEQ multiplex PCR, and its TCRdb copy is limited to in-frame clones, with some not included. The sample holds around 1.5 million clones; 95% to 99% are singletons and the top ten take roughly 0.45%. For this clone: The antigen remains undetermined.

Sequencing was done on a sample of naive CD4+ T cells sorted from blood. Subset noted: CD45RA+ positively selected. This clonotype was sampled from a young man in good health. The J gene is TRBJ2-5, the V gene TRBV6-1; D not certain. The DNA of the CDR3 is TGTGCCAGCACTGACAACCAAGAGACCCAGTACTTC. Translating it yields CASTDNQETQYF.